This TCR beta chain was identified in a study of OX40 agonist ivuxolimab in advanced cancers. Libraries were prepared by immunoSEQ multiplex PCR; TCRdb keeps only in-frame clonotypes and omits some of them. The data show 100,000 or so clones, roughly 94% seen once. Trimming pared 0 bases from V and 2 bases from J, leaving 8 bases between. This CDR3 spans 15 amino acids. Germline lookup yields CDR1 MNHNY and CDR2 SVGAGI (reference sequence). This chain connects TRBV6-6 to TRBJ1-5; TRBD1 is a possible D gene (6 bases). The sequence derives from an adult with an advanced solid tumor such as melanoma, head and neck, liver or kidney cancer. The sequences come from CD4+ or CD8+ T cells sorted from blood, collected in a trial of the OX40 agonist ivuxolimab. The CDR3 reads CASSYSAGGNQPQHF. The CDR3 DNA reads TGTGCCAGCAGTTACTCTGCAGGGGGCAATCAGCCCCAGCATTTT.